The TCR beta chain described here comes from a study of post-analysis software for immune sequencing data. Study overall: Courses of disease covered relapsing-remitting, secondary progressive and progressive-relapsing multiple sclerosis. Overall study results and limits: Patients showed TRBV5-6, TRBV5-1 and TRBV20-1 among five TRBV segments more frequent than in controls.

This clonotype has only a few counts. What it binds is unknown. CDR1 and CDR2 from the germline V gene are MRHNA and SNTAGT. The CDR3 is made up of 16 amino acids. Trimming removed 0 bases from V and 0 bases from J, with 11 bases in between. Every TCR beta cDNA library bore unique molecular identifiers. One entry per CDR3 protein, called by TCRdb with MiXCR from the PCR reads. The sample gives roughly 670,000 distinct CDR3 sequences, 55% to 60% of which show up once; roughly 10% is in the top ten. This chain joins TRBV6-4 and TRBJ2-5; D not resolved. The sample taken for sequencing was blood. The clonotype originates from a girl aged 2 to 10 with multiple sclerosis. The CDR3 DNA follows: TGTGCCAGCAGTGACTCCCGGACGCAGTACCAAGAGACCCAGTACTTC. It specifies CASSDSRTQYQETQYF.